This T cell receptor (beta chain) was retrieved from a study of T cell responses to AZD1222 COVID-19 vaccine. In regard to this clone: Its antigen is unknown.

Clones were sequenced by immunoSEQ multiplex PCR, and TCRdb holds only the in-frame ones, with some missing. The data hold about 120,000 clones, with roughly 93% observed a single time. Study results and limitations: The repertoires were collected only after the peak T cell response. Donors, mostly white British, included more females; clonal diversity was possibly underestimated.

CDR1 is SEHNR and CDR2 is FQNEAQ in the germline V gene (reference sequence). The CDR3 runs to 14 residues. The V end lost 5 bases, the J end lost 4 bases, and 11 bases lay between the germline ends. The sample consisted of peripheral blood, taken 28 days after the second AZD1222 dose. This clonotype was sampled from an adult who received the AZD1222 COVID-19 vaccine. The V and J genes are TRBV7-9 and TRBJ1-4; a possible D gene is TRBD1 (5 bases). This chain's CDR3 is CASSRTGNNEKLFF. CDR3 in DNA: TGTGCCAGCAGCCGTACAGGCAATAATGAAAAACTGTTTTTT. The full variable domain, completed using reference TRBV7-9 and TRBJ1-4, is DTGVSQNPRHKITKRGQNVTFRCDPISEHNRLYWYRQTLGQGPEFLTYFQNEAQLEKSRLLSDRFSAERPKGSFSTLEIQRTEQGDSAMYLCASSRTGNNEKLFFGSGTQLSVL.